This T cell receptor (beta chain) was sequenced for a study of blood T cell repertoires in COVID-19. About the study: PBMCs, B-cell-depleted T cells, or T cells were the source of the cDNA or gDNA that made up the material.

Germline V gene data show CDR1 as LNHDA and CDR2 as SQIVND (reference sequence). The J segment lost 4 bases and the V segment lost 4 bases, leaving 6 bases of the junction unmatched. The CDR3 is made up of 14 amino acids. Only in-frame clones appear in the TCRdb table, and some are missing; sequencing was by immunoSEQ multiplex PCR. The top ten hold over 4% of the sample, which has approximately 310,000 clones, around 90% seen once. Material for sequencing was PBMCs or T cells enriched from blood (not recorded which). The V and J genes are TRBV19 and TRBJ1-2; 7 bases map to TRBD1. The sequence was obtained from a man in his fifties or sixties who had recovered from COVID-19. The CDR3 is CASSRGGAGYGYTF. The CDR3 DNA is TGTGCCAGTAGTAGAGGGGGCGCGGGCTATGGCTACACCTTC.